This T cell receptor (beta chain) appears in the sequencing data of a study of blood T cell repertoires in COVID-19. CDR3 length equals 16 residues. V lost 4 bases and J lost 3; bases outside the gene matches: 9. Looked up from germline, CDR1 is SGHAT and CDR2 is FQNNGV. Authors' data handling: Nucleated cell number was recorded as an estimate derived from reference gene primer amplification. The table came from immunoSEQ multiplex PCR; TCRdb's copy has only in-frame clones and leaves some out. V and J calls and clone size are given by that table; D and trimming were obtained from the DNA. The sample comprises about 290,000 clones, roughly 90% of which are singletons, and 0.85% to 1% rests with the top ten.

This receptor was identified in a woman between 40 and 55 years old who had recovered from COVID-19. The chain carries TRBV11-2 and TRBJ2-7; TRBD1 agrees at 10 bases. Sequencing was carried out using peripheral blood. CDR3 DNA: TGTGCCAGCAGCTCCCCTCCGGGACAGGGGATCTACGAGCAGTACTTC. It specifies CASSSPPGQGIYEQYF.